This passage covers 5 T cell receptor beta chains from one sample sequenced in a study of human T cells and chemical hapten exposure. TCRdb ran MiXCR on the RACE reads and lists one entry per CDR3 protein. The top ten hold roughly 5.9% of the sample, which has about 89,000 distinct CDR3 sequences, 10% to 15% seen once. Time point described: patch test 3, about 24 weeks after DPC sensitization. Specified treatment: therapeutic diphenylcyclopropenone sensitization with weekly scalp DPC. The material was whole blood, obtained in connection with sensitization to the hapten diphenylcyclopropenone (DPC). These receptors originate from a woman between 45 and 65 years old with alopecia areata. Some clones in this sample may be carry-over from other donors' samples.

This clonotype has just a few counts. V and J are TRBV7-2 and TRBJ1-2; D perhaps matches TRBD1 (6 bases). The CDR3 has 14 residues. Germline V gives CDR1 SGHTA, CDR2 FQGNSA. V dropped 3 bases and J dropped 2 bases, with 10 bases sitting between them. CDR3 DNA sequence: TGTGCCAGCAGCTTGGGGGCGGCGAACTATGGCTACACCTTC. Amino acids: CASSLGAANYGYTF.

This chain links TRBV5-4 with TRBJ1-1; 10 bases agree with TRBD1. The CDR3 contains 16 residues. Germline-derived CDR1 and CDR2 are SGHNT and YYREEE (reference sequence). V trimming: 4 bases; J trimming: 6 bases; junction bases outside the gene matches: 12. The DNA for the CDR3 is TGTGCCAGCAGCCCTAGGAGCGGACAGGGGGTATCTGAAGCTTTCTTT. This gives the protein CASSPRSGQGVSEAFF.

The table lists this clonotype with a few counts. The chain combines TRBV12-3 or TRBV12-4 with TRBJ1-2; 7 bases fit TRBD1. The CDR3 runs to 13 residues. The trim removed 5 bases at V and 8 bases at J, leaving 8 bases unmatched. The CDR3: CASSERQGLGYTF. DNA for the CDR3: TGTGCCAGCAGTGAGAGACAGGGTCTAGGCTACACCTTC.

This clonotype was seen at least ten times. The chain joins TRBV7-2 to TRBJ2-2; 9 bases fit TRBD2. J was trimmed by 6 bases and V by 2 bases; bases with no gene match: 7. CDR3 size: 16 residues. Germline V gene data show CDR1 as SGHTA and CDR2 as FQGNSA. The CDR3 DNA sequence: TGTGCCAGCAGCTTAACTAGCGGGCCGGGGGCCGGGGAGCTGTTTTTT. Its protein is CASSLTSGPGAGELFF.

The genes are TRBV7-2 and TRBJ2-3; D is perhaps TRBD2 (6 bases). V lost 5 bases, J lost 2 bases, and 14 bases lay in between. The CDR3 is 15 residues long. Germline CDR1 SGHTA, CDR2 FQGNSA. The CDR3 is CASSRDLPTTDTQYF. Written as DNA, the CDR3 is TGTGCCAGCAGCCGGGACTTGCCGACCACAGATACGCAGTATTTT.